These T cell receptor beta chains were read from a single sample in a study of T cell repertoires in cytomegalovirus infection. One entry per CDR3 protein, called by TCRdb with MiXCR from the reads. The table shows under 800,000 distinct CDR3 sequences, with approximately 25% occurring only once. The sequencing input was CD8+ T cells from PBMCs. The receptors were gathered from a human donor in good health (CMV status not recorded). Some clones in this sample may be carry-over from other donors' samples. CDR3s include the opening cysteine and the closing phenylalanine or tryptophan. Fields, in order: J gene, D gene, V gene, clone size, CDR3 DNA, CDR3 protein. The D gene is left open where the match is weak. Some rows mark clone size as missing; the rest say once, few, many or name a class of expanded clone.

J: TRBJ2-1
D: TRBD2
V: TRBV7-6
size: NA
DNA: TGTGCCAGCAGCTTAGAGACGAGCGGGGGGGCCCCCAATGAGCAGTTCTTC
CDR3: CASSLETSGGAPNEQFF

J: TRBJ1-5
D: TRBD1
V: TRBV6-6
size: NA
DNA: TGTGCCAGCTGGACCCGGGACAGTTATCAGCCCCAGCATTTT
CDR3: CASWTRDSYQPQHF

J: TRBJ1-6
D: NA
V: TRBV7-6
size: many
DNA: TGTGCCAGCAGCTACTCCGGGGGGCAAGGTTCACCCCTCCACTTT
CDR3: CASSYSGGQGSPLHF

J: TRBJ1-6
D: NA
V: TRBV11-2
size: many
DNA: TGTGCCAGCAGCTTATTCACGCGGGGGTTGAGTTCACCCCTCCACTTT
CDR3: CASSLFTRGLSSPLHF

J: TRBJ2-3
D: TRBD2
V: TRBV28
size: many
DNA: TGTGCCAGCATTCCCCCCCTGCGGGGGGGCTCGAGAGATACGCAGTATTTT
CDR3: CASIPPLRGGSRDTQYF

J: TRBJ1-2
D: NA
V: TRBV6-6
size: NA
DNA: TGTACCAGCAGGGAGGGGACTTACTATGGCTACACCTTC
CDR3: CTSREGTYYGYTF

J: TRBJ1-5
D: NA
V: TRBV11-2
size: many
DNA: TGTGCCAGCAGCTTAGATCTAGCAGGGATTCAGCCCCAGCATTTT
CDR3: CASSLDLAGIQPQHF

J: TRBJ2-2
D: NA
V: TRBV2
size: few
DNA: TGTGCCAGCAAAGGGGCTTACACCGGGGAGCTGTTTTTT
CDR3: CASKGAYTGELFF

J: TRBJ2-7
D: NA
V: TRBV20-1
size: few
DNA: TGCAGTGCTAGATCTCCCCAGTCCCCCTACGAGCAGTACTTC
CDR3: CSARSPQSPYEQYF

J: TRBJ2-3
D: TRBD2
V: TRBV28
size: few
DNA: TGTGCCAGCAGTTTGGGGGAAAGACTAGCGGGGGGCACAGATACGCAGTATTTT
CDR3: CASSLGERLAGGTDTQYF

J: TRBJ2-1
D: TRBD1
V: TRBV6-6
size: NA
DNA: TGTGCCAGCAGTTACTCGAAGGGACAGTTCAATGAGCAGTTCTTC
CDR3: CASSYSKGQFNEQFF

J: TRBJ1-1
D: NA
V: TRBV6-5
size: NA
DNA: TGTGCCAGCGGTGCAGGGGTGAACACTGAAGCTTTCTTT
CDR3: CASGAGVNTEAFF

J: TRBJ1-1
D: TRBD1
V: TRBV5-1
size: NA
DNA: TGCGCCAGCAACGTGGACAGGGCGCCCAACACTGAAGCTTTCTTT
CDR3: CASNVDRAPNTEAFF

J: TRBJ1-2
D: NA
V: TRBV5-1
size: NA
DNA: TGCGCCAGCAGCCCCCGGACATCCCTCGCCTATGGCTACACCTTC
CDR3: CASSPRTSLAYGYTF

J: TRBJ1-4
D: NA
V: TRBV5-6
size: NA
DNA: TGTGCCAGCAGCTCAGGGACATATCAGCCGACCGATGAAAAACTGTTTTTT
CDR3: CASSSGTYQPTDEKLFF

J: TRBJ2-3
D: NA
V: TRBV7-9
size: NA
DNA: TGTGCCAGCAGACACCGGGACCCAAGAGATACGCAGTATTTT
CDR3: CASRHRDPRDTQYF

J: TRBJ1-6
D: TRBD1
V: TRBV4-2
size: NA
DNA: TGTGCCAGCAGCCCCGGGACAGGGGGGAATTCACCCCTCCACTTT
CDR3: CASSPGTGGNSPLHF

J: TRBJ2-5
D: NA
V: TRBV19
size: NA
DNA: TGTGCCAGTAGAGGGGGGCTGGAGACCCAGTACTTC
CDR3: CASRGGLETQYF

J: TRBJ1-2
D: NA
V: TRBV20-1
size: NA
DNA: TGCAGTGCTAGATCCAGGGATGGGGCTAATGGCTACACCTTC
CDR3: CSARSRDGANGYTF

J: TRBJ2-1
D: TRBD2
V: TRBV7-2
size: many
DNA: TGTGCCAGCAGCTTGACTAGCGGGGGATGGAATGAGCAGTTCTTC
CDR3: CASSLTSGGWNEQFF

J: TRBJ2-1
D: NA
V: TRBV7-3
size: NA
DNA: TGTGCCAGCAGCGGCGGGACAGCGAGCTCCTACAATGAGCAGTTCTTC
CDR3: CASSGGTASSYNEQFF

J: TRBJ2-5
D: TRBD1
V: TRBV13
size: few
DNA: TGTGCCAGCAGCTTATCGGGACAGGGATTCCAAGAGACCCAGTACTTC
CDR3: CASSLSGQGFQETQYF

J: TRBJ1-5
D: NA
V: TRBV19
size: NA
DNA: TGTGCCAGTAGTCTAAGAGTTACTCTGGGCGATCAGCCCCAGCATTTT
CDR3: CASSLRVTLGDQPQHF

J: TRBJ2-1
D: TRBD2
V: TRBV6-6
size: few
DNA: TGTGCCAGCAGTTACATCTCTAGCGGGGCCTACAATGAGCAGTTCTTC
CDR3: CASSYISSGAYNEQFF

J: TRBJ2-1
D: TRBD2
V: TRBV2
size: few
DNA: TGTGCCAGCAGTGAAACCAAGGGACTAGTAGTCAGTGAGCAGTTCTTC
CDR3: CASSETKGLVVSEQFF

J: TRBJ1-2
D: NA
V: TRBV20-1
size: few
DNA: TGCAGTGCTAGGCAGGGAAGGGGCTACACCTTC
CDR3: CSARQGRGYTF

J: TRBJ1-5
D: NA
V: TRBV20-1
size: few
DNA: TGCAGTGCCGCCGGGACGTCAAATCAGCCCCAGCATTTT
CDR3: CSAAGTSNQPQHF

J: TRBJ2-5
D: TRBD2
V: TRBV28
size: many
DNA: TGTGCCAGCAGTTTTTTAGCGGGGATGTACCAAGAGACCCAGTACTTC
CDR3: CASSFLAGMYQETQYF

J: TRBJ2-7
D: NA
V: TRBV29-1
size: NA
DNA: TGCAGCGTTGAGCTGGCTAGCTACGAGCAGTACTTC
CDR3: CSVELASYEQYF

J: TRBJ1-5
D: NA
V: TRBV5-5
size: few
DNA: TGTGCCAGCAGCTTCTACAGGGCCGATCAGCCCCAGCATTTT
CDR3: CASSFYRADQPQHF

J: TRBJ2-1
D: NA
V: TRBV7-2
size: many
DNA: TGTGCCAGCAGCTTAGACTGGAGTCTCCCGGCGGATGAGCAGTTCTTC
CDR3: CASSLDWSLPADEQFF

J: TRBJ1-4
D: NA
V: TRBV7-2
size: many
DNA: TGTGCCAGCAGCTGGGGCGGTGGGGAAAAACTGTTTTTT
CDR3: CASSWGGGEKLFF

J: TRBJ2-1
D: TRBD1
V: TRBV29-1
size: NA
DNA: TGCAGCGTACACGGCCCGGGACAGGGATCCTACAATGAGCAGTTCTTC
CDR3: CSVHGPGQGSYNEQFF

J: TRBJ1-2
D: NA
V: TRBV11-2
size: NA
DNA: TGTGCCAGCAACGACGGGACCTATGGCTACACCTTC
CDR3: CASNDGTYGYTF

J: TRBJ2-6
D: NA
V: TRBV7-9
size: many
DNA: TGTGCCAGCAGTGACCCTGGGGCCAACGTCCTGACTTTC
CDR3: CASSDPGANVLTF

J: TRBJ2-3
D: NA
V: TRBV13
size: few
DNA: TGTGCCAGCAGCTTCGGAAGGGCCCCCACAGATACGCAGTATTTT
CDR3: CASSFGRAPTDTQYF

J: TRBJ2-5
D: NA
V: TRBV7-6
size: few
DNA: TGTGCCAGCAGATCAGCGGGCACACCCCCAGAGACCCAGTACTTC
CDR3: CASRSAGTPPETQYF

J: TRBJ2-1
D: TRBD2
V: TRBV6-2/TRBV6-3
size: few
DNA: TGTGCCAGCAGTTACTCTCGGGGGGACGACAATGAGCAGTTCTTC
CDR3: CASSYSRGDDNEQFF

J: TRBJ2-4
D: TRBD1
V: TRBV7-6
size: many
DNA: TGTGCCAGCAGCTCCGGGACAGGGTGGAACATTCAGTACTTC
CDR3: CASSSGTGWNIQYF

J: TRBJ1-5
D: NA
V: TRBV20-1
size: NA
DNA: TGCAGTGCTACCTTGGGCAGGGCGAGGGGGCAGCCCCAGCATTTT
CDR3: CSATLGRARGQPQHF

J: TRBJ2-1
D: TRBD2
V: TRBV28
size: few
DNA: TGTGCCAGCAGTTTAGGCCTAGCGGGGGTTTATGAGCAGTTCTTC
CDR3: CASSLGLAGVYEQFF

J: TRBJ2-7
D: TRBD2
V: TRBV7-8
size: NA
DNA: TGTGCCAGCAGCCTTGGACTAGCGGCCTACGAGCAGTGCTTC
CDR3: CASSLGLAAYEQCF

J: TRBJ1-6
D: NA
V: TRBV29-1
size: NA
DNA: TGCAGCGTTGACGTAGGGGATAATTCACCCCTCCACTTT
CDR3: CSVDVGDNSPLHF

J: TRBJ2-3
D: TRBD2
V: TRBV4-1
size: NA
DNA: TGCGCCAGCAGCCCAAGAATCATCCCAGCGGGGCTCACAGATACGCAGTATTTT
CDR3: CASSPRIIPAGLTDTQYF

J: TRBJ2-1
D: NA
V: TRBV5-4
size: NA
DNA: TGTGCCAGCAGCTTCGAAGGCGGATACAATGAGCAGTTCTTC
CDR3: CASSFEGGYNEQFF

J: TRBJ2-2
D: NA
V: TRBV7-6
size: once
DNA: TGTGCCAGCAGCTTAGATTTTGTCGAGGAGACCACCGGGGAGCTGTTTTTT
CDR3: CASSLDFVEETTGELFF

J: TRBJ1-5
D: TRBD1
V: TRBV20-1
size: NA
DNA: TGCAGTTGGGGGGAGGGACAGACCGATTATAGCAATCAGCCCCAGCATTTT
CDR3: CSWGEGQTDYSNQPQHF

J: TRBJ1-1
D: NA
V: TRBV7-2
size: many
DNA: TGTGCCAGCAGTTACAAGAACACTGAAGCTTTCTTT
CDR3: CASSYKNTEAFF